What follows are 18 T cell receptor beta chains derived from one specimen sequenced in a study of T-cell reconstitution after alpha-beta-depleted transplantation in children. Library preparation (for TCRbeta) was performed with unique molecular identifiers. TCRdb passed the PCR reads through MiXCR, listing each CDR3 protein once. Of around 370,000 distinct CDR3 sequences detected, 10% appear once; the ten largest clones hold approximately 2.3%. The sample in question was PBMCs from the stem cell graft donor, obtained from the stem cell graft. The receptors shown here come from a human donor who donated a stem cell graft to a child with acute lymphoblastic leukemia.

The chain recombines TRBV10-3 with TRBJ2-1, with D hard to call. CDR3 length equals 13 residues. Trimming took off 3 bases at V and 8 bases at J, with 11 bases between the two ends. Germline V CDR1 and CDR2: ENHRY, SYGVKD. CDR3 region: CAISDFLGDEQFF. The CDR3, as DNA: TGTGCCATCAGTGACTTCCTTGGGGATGAGCAGTTCTTC.

The chain combines TRBV5-5 with TRBJ2-5; 8 nucleotides agree with TRBD1. From germline, CDR1 is SGHKS and CDR2 YYEKEE (reference sequence). J gave up 4 bases and V 0 bases, and 8 bases lay outside the gene matches. CDR3 length equals 16 residues. Here the CDR3 reads CASSLDRTGFGETQYF. The DNA of the CDR3 is TGTGCCAGCAGCTTGGATAGGACAGGGTTTGGAGAGACCCAGTACTTC.

This chain links TRBV3-1 with TRBJ2-7; D gene unclear. The V and J ends lost 0 bases and 7 bases respectively, with 10 bases between them. Germline CDR1 reads LGHDT; CDR2 reads YNNKEL (reference sequence). CDR3 length: 13 residues. The CDR3: CASSQDILGEQYF. In DNA form, the CDR3 reads TGTGCCAGCAGCCAAGACATTCTGGGGGAGCAGTACTTC.

Note on this clonotype: This may arise from a read error, as a much more abundant clone is one base away. The chain uses TRBV4-3 and TRBJ2-2; no definite D call. CDR3 size: 13 residues. Per the germline V gene, CDR1 is LGHNA and CDR2 is YSLEER. CDR3 coding DNA: TGCGCCATCAGCCAGGATTACACCGGGGAGCTGTTTTTT. This codes for CAISQDYTGELFF.

The rearrangement links TRBV10-3 to TRBJ2-1, with TRBD2 matching 9 bases. CDR3 size: 17 residues. CDR1 and CDR2 from the germline V gene are ENHRY and SYGVKD. Germline trimming cut 4 bases from V and 7 bases from J; bases unmatched to any gene: 14. The CDR3 DNA reads TGTGCCATCAGTGGGGCTAGCGGGAAGGGAAGGATGAATGAGCAGTTCTTC. Amino acid sequence: CAISGASGKGRMNEQFF.

In this sample, this clonotype turned up a few times. V and J are TRBV15 and TRBJ1-5, with a weak D call TRBD1 (6 bases). The V end lost 0 bases, the J end lost 5 bases, and 17 bases lay between the germline ends. Germline V gene sequence: CDR1 LNHNV, CDR2 YYDKDF (reference sequence). The CDR3 covers 17 residues. CDR3 region: CATSRDLGAGAYQPQHF. As DNA, the CDR3 is TGTGCCACCAGCAGAGATTTGGGAGCAGGGGCTTATCAGCCCCAGCATTTT. The whole variable domain, filled in from reference TRBV15 and TRBJ1-5, reads DAMVIQNPRYQVTQFGKPVTLSCSQTLNHNVMYWYQQKSSQAPKLLFHYYDKDFNNEADTPDNFQSRRPNTSFCFLDIRSPGLGDTAMYLCATSRDLGAGAYQPQHFGDGTRLSIL.

This clonotype was counted a few times. V usage is TRBV6-1 and J usage is TRBJ2-1, with D uncertain. CDR3 length: 14 residues. Germline V gene lookup returns CDR1 MNHNS and CDR2 SASEGT. Deletions cut 3 bases from V and 1 base from J, with 7 bases between. The CDR3, as DNA: TGTGCCAGCAGTGATGACTTATCCTACAATGAGCAGTTCTTC. Protein sequence: CASSDDLSYNEQFF.

This clonotype was seen only a few times. The V gene is TRBV19, the J gene TRBJ2-2; D is uncertain. The germline V gene encodes CDR1 LNHDA and CDR2 SQIVND (reference sequence). The V and J ends lost 4 bases and 6 bases respectively, with 12 bases between them. This CDR3 spans 14 amino acids. The CDR3 coding sequence is TGTGCCAGTAGTAACCCTACAGAGCCCGGGGAGCTGTTTTTT. This translates into CASSNPTEPGELFF.

This chain links TRBV28 with TRBJ2-2; D possibly corresponds to TRBD2 (6 bases). Germline V gene data show CDR1 as MDHEN and CDR2 as SYDVKM. Between the trimmed V and J ends, which lost 6 bases and 4 bases, there was a span of 18 bases. The CDR3 is 16 residues long. The CDR3 DNA follows: TGTGCCAGCAGGAAGGCGACGGGAGTCAGCACCGGGGAGCTGTTTTTT. Translating it yields CASRKATGVSTGELFF. Looking up the rest from reference TRBV28 and TRBJ2-2 gives the full variable domain: DVKVTQSSRYLVKRTGEKVFLECVQDMDHENMFWYRQDPGLGLRLIYFSYDVKMKEKGDIPEGYSVSREKKERFSLILESASTNQTSMYLCASRKATGVSTGELFFGEGSRLTVL.

In its sample, this clonotype was seen a few times. V and J are TRBV7-8 and TRBJ2-1; D may be TRBD2 (6 bases). The CDR3 has 12 residues. The V end lost 5 bases, the J end lost 14 bases, and 16 bases lay between the germline ends. Germline values: CDR1 SGHVS, CDR2 FQNEAQ. CDR3 region: CASSPMWGVEFF. CDR3 bases: TGTGCCAGCAGCCCCATGTGGGGGGTGGAGTTCTTC.

The gene calls are TRBV20-1 and TRBJ1-1; maybe TRBD1 (6 bases). Between the trimmed V and J ends, which lost 7 bases and 1 base, there was a span of 7 bases. CDR1 is DFQATT and CDR2 is SNEGSKA in the germline V gene (reference sequence). The CDR3 spans 11 residues. CDR3 nucleotides: TGCAGTGTGGGACAGAACACTGAAGCTTTCTTT. Translated, it gives CSVGQNTEAFF.

The genes are TRBV6-2 or TRBV6-3 and TRBJ1-2; no reliable D call. This CDR3 region has 13 residues. Trimming pared 5 bases from V and 3 bases from J, leaving 10 bases between. CDR1 and CDR2 (germline): MNHEY, SVGEGT. CDR3 loop: CASSHPEDYGYTF. CDR3 in DNA: TGTGCCAGCAGTCACCCAGAGGACTATGGCTACACCTTC.

This chain links TRBV4-2 with TRBJ2-4; D might be TRBD2 (5 bases). V shed 0 bases and J shed 0 bases, with 15 bases lying between them. The CDR3 runs 18 residues. Germline V gene sequence: CDR1 LGHNA, CDR2 YNFKEQ. CDR3 amino acids: CASSQDVKRTLAKNIQYF. DNA for the CDR3: TGTGCCAGCAGCCAAGATGTGAAGCGGACCCTAGCCAAAAACATTCAGTACTTC.

CDR3 DNA: TGCGCCAGCAGCGATGGGACGCGCTCTAATTCACCCCTCCACTTT. Protein sequence: CASSDGTRSNSPLHF. The chain joins TRBV5-1 to TRBJ1-6, with D tentatively TRBD1 (5 bases). V was pared by 4 bases and J by 6 bases, with 14 bases between. The CDR3 extends over 15 amino acids. Germline lookup yields CDR1 SGHRS and CDR2 YFSETQ.

The CDR3 nucleotides read TGTGCCAGCAGTTACTCGGGACTAGCGGGATATGAGCAGTTCTTC. Protein: CASSYSGLAGYEQFF. The chain joins TRBV6-2 or TRBV6-3 to TRBJ2-1; TRBD2 matches 13 bases. The CDR3 is 15 amino acids. V was pared by 0 bases and J by 8 bases, with 1 base of the junction left unmatched. CDR1 is MNHEY and CDR2 is SVGEGT in the germline V gene.

This clonotype came up a few times. This rearrangement joins TRBV5-1 to TRBJ2-1, with TRBD2 identical over 7 bases. V trimming: 4 bases; J trimming: 1 base; junction bases outside the gene matches: 11. Germline V gene data show CDR1 as SGHRS and CDR2 as YFSETQ. The CDR3 is 17 amino acids. CDR3 nucleotide sequence: TGCGCCAGCAGCCTGGGGGAGGGTTTAAGGTCCTACAATGAGCAGTTCTTC. The encoded protein is CASSLGEGLRSYNEQFF.

This clonotype has only a few counts. The chain carries TRBV29-1 and TRBJ2-5; a possible D gene is TRBD1 (5 bases). The CDR3 runs to 12 residues. Deletions cut 3 bases from V and 5 bases from J, with 10 bases between. Germline lookup yields CDR1 SQVTM and CDR2 ANQGSEA. The CDR3 is CSVEAGLETQYF. CDR3 coding DNA: TGCAGCGTTGAGGCAGGGCTGGAGACCCAGTACTTC.

This clonotype was observed a handful of times. The J gene is TRBJ1-2, the V gene TRBV5-1; 9 bases align to TRBD1. J lost 8 bases, V lost 3 bases, and 8 bases had no gene match. CDR3 size: 14 residues. Looked up from germline, CDR1 is SGHRS and CDR2 is YFSETQ. Here the CDR3 DNA reads TGCGCCAGCAGCTCGGGACAGGGAGATAGAGGCTACACCTTC. This encodes CASSSGQGDRGYTF. Filled out from reference TRBV5-1 and TRBJ1-2, the complete variable domain reads KAGVTQTPRYLIKTRGQQVTLSCSPISGHRSVSWYQQTPGQGLQFLFEYFSETQRNKGNFPGRFSGRQFSNSRSEMNVSTLELGDSALYLCASSSGQGDRGYTFGSGTRLTVV.